This T cell receptor (beta chain) stems from a study of T cell responses to AZD1222 COVID-19 vaccine. General study results and limits: Close to half of spike-specific TCRs reportedly recognize unmutated variant regions. Spike as a whole was targeted by vaccine-associated CD4 TCRs, dominant at 160-218 and 743-854. The donor cohort was predominantly white British with a female majority, and clonal diversity may have been underestimated. Seropositive at baseline were only six AZD1222 recipients.

CDR1 MNHNY and CDR2 SVGAGI come from the germline V gene (reference sequence). CDR3 length equals 14 residues. V was clipped by 3 bases and J by 14 bases; unmatched bases: 10. As regards this clone: Its antigen is unknown.

Profiled with immunoSEQ multiplex PCR; TCRdb holds only in-frame clones, not every one. This sample has about 70,000 clones, with about nine tenths found just once. This rearrangement joins TRBV6-6 to TRBJ2-1; 10 nucleotides line up with TRBD2. The receptor's source is an adult who received the AZD1222 COVID-19 vaccine. The starting material was peripheral blood, obtained 28 days after the second AZD1222 dose. CDR3 DNA sequence: TGTGCCAGCAGTTATGGCCTAGCGGGAGACACGGAGTTCTTC. Translation: CASSYGLAGDTEFF.